This T cell receptor beta chain originates from a study of blood T cell repertoires in COVID-19. On the study more broadly: Sites in the United States, Italy and Spain provided acute and convalescent COVID-19 samples. PBMCs, B-cell-depleted T cells, or T cells provided the cDNA or gDNA that made up the material.

In the authors' workflow: How many nucleated cells were present was estimated from reference gene primer amplification. Using immunoSEQ multiplex PCR, the repertoire was profiled, and TCRdb retains in-frame clones only, with some absent. That table furnishes V, J and clone size, whereas the DNA furnished D and trimming. The repertoire consists of fewer than 200,000 clones, with 80% to 90% occurring once and the leading ten covering around 9%. In this sample, this clone turned up a few times. The CDR3 covers 14 residues. Deletions cut 1 base from V and 4 bases from J, with 10 bases between. Germline V gives CDR1 SGHTA, CDR2 FQGNSA.

The sequencing sample was made of peripheral blood. This clonotype was sampled from a man aged 50-59 years with active or convalescent COVID-19. The chain links TRBV7-2 to TRBJ2-5; a weak D match, TRBD2 (7 bases). CDR3 sequence: CASSLGGGAETQYF. The CDR3 DNA reads TGTGCCAGCAGCTTAGGAGGGGGGGCAGAGACCCAGTACTTC.